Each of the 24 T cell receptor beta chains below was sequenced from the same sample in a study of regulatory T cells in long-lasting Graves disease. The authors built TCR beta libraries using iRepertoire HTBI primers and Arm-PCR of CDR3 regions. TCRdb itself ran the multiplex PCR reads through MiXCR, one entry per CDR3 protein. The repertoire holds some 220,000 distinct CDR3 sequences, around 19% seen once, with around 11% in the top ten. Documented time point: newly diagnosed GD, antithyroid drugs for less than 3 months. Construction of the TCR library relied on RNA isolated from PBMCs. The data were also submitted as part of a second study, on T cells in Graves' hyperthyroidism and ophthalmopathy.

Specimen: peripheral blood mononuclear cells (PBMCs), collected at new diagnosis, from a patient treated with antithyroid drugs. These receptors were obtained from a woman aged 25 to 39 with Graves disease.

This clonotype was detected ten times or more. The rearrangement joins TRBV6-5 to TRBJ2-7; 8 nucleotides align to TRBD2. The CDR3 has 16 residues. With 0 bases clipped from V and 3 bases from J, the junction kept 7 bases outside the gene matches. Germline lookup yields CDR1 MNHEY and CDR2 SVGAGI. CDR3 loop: CASSYSMPGLGYEQYF. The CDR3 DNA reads TGTGCCAGCAGTTACTCCATGCCGGGACTAGGCTACGAGCAGTACTTC.

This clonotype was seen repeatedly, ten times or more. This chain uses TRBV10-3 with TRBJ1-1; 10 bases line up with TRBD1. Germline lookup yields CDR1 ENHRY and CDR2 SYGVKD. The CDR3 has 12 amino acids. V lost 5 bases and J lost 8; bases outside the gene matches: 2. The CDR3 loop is CAISLGQGEAFF. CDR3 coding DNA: TGTGCCATCAGTCTGGGACAGGGGGAAGCTTTCTTT.

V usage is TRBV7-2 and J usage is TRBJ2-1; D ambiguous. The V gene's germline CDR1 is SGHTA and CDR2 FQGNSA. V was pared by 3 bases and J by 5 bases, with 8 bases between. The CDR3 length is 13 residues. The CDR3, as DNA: TGTGCCAGCAGCTTGATACATCACAATGAGCAGTTCTTC. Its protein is CASSLIHHNEQFF.

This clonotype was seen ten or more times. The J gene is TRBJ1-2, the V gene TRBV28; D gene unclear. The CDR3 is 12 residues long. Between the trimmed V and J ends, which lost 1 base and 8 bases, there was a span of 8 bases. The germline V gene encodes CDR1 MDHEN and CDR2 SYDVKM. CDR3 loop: CASSLSGKGYTF. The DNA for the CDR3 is TGTGCCAGCAGTTTATCGGGGAAAGGCTACACCTTC.

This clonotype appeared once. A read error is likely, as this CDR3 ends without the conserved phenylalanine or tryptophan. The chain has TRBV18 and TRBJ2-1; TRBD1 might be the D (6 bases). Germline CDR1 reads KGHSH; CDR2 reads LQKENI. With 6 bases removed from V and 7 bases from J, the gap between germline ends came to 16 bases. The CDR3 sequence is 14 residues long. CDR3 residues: CASSARGTRNEQFV. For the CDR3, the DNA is TGTGCCAGCTCTGCCAGGGGAACGAGGAATGAGCAGTTCGTC.

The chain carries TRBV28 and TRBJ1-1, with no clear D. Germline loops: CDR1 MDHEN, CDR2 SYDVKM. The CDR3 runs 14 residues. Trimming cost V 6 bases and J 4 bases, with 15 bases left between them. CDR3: CASRNGPSGTEAFF. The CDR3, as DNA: TGTGCCAGCAGGAACGGACCATCAGGCACTGAAGCTTTCTTT.

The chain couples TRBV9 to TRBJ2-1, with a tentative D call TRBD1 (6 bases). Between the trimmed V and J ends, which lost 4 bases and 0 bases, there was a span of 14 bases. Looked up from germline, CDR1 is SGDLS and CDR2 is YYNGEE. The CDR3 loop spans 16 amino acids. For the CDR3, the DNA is TGTGCCAGCAGCCTTTCCGGGACAATCTCCTACAATGAGCAGTTCTTC. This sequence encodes CASSLSGTISYNEQFF.

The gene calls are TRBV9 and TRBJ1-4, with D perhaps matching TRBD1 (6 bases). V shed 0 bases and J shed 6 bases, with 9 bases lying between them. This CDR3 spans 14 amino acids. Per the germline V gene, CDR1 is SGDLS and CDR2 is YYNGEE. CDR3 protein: CASSVGQVDEKLFF. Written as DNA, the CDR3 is TGTGCCAGCAGCGTAGGACAGGTGGATGAAAAACTGTTTTTT.

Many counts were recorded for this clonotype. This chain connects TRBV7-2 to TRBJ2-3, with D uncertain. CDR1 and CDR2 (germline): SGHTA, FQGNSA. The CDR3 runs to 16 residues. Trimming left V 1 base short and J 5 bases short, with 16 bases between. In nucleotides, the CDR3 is TGTGCCAGCAGCTTAGATCTGCCTGGCAGCCGAGATACGCAGTATTTT. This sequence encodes CASSLDLPGSRDTQYF.

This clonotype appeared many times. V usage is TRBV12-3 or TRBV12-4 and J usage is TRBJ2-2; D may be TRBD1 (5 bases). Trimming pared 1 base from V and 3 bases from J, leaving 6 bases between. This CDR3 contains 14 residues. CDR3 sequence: CASSLVRDTGELFF. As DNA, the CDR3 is TGTGCCAGCAGTTTAGTCAGGGACACCGGGGAGCTGTTTTTT.

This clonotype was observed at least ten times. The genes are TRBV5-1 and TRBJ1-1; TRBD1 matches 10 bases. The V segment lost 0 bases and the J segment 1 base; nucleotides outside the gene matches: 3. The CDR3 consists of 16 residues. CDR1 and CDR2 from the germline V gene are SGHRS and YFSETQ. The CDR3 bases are TGCGCCAGCAGCTTGGGGGACAGGGGTCCGAACACTGAAGCTTTCTTT. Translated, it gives CASSLGDRGPNTEAFF.

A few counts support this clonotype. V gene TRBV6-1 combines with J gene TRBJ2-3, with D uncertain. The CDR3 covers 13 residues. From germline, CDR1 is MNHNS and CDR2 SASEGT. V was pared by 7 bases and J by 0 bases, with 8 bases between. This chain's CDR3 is CASTPPSTDTQYF. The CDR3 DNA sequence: TGTGCCAGCACCCCCCCCAGCACAGATACGCAGTATTTT.

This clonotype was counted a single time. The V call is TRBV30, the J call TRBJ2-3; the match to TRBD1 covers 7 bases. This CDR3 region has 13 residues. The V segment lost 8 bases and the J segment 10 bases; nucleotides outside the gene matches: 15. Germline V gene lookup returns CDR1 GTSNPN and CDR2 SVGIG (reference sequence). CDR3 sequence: CAGRKRWTGAQYF. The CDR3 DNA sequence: TGTGCCGGCCGGAAGCGTTGGACAGGTGCGCAGTATTTT.

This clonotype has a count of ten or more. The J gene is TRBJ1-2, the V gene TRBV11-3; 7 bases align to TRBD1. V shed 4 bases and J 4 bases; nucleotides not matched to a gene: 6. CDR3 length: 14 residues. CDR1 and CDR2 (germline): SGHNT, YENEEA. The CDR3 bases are TGTGCCAGCAGCTCGACAGGGTCGAGCTATGGCTACACCTTC. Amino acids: CASSSTGSSYGYTF.

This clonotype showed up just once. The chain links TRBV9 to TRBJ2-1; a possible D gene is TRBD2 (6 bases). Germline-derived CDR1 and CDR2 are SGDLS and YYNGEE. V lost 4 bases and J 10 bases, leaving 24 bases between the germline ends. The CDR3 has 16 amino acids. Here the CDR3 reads CASSPSRLGLIHEQFF. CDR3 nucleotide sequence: TGTGCCAGCAGCCCAAGCCGACTAGGTCTCATCCACGAGCAGTTCTTC.

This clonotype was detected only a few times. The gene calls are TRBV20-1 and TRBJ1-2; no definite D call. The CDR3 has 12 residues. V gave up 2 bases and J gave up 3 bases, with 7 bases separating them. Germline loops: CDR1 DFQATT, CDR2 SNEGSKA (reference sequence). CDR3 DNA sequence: TGCAGTGCTAGAATGTATGACTATGGCTACACCTTC. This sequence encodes CSARMYDYGYTF.

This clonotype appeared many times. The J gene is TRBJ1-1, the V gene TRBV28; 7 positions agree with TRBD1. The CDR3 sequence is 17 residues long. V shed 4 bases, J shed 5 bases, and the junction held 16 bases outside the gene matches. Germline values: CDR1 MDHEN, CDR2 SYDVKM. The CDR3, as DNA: TGTGCCAGCAGTTCCCCCAGGGGGACCACGAGAGGGACTGAAGCTTTCTTT. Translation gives CASSSPRGTTRGTEAFF.

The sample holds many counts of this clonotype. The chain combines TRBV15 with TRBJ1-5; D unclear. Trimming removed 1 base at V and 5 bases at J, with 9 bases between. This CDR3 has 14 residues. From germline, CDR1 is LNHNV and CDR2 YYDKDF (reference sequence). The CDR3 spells CATSRADGHQPQHF. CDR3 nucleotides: TGTGCCACCAGCAGAGCCGACGGTCATCAGCCCCAGCATTTT.

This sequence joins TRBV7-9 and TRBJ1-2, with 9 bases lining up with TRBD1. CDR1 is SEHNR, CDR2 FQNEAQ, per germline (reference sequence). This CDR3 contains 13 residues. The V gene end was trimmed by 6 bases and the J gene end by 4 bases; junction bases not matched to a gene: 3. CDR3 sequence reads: CASRTGGGYGYTF. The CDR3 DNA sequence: TGTGCCAGCAGAACAGGGGGCGGCTATGGCTACACCTTC. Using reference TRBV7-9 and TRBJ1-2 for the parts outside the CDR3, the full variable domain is DTGVSQNPRHKITKRGQNVTFRCDPISEHNRLYWYRQTLGQGPEFLTYFQNEAQLEKSRLLSDRFSAERPKGSFSTLEIQRTEQGDSAMYLCASRTGGGYGYTFGSGTRLTVV.

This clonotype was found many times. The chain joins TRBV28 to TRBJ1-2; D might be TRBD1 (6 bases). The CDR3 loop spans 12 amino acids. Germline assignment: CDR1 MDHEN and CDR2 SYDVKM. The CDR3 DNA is TGTGCAGGGGGGGGCACCTTCTATGGCTACACCTTC. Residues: CAGGGTFYGYTF.

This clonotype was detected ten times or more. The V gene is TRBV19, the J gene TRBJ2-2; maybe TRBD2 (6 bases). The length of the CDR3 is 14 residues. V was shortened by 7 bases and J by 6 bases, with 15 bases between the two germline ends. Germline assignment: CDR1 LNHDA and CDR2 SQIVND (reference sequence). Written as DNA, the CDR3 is TGTGCCAGTACAACAACGTGGGGGGCCGGGGAGCTGTTTTTT. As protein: CASTTTWGAGELFF.

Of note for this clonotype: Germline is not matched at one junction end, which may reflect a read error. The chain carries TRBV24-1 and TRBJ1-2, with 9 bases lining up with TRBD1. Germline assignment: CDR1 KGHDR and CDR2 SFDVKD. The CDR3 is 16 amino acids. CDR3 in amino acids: CATSDRGQGFNYGYAF. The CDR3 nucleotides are TGTGCCACCAGTGATCGCGGACAGGGGTTTAACTATGGCTACGCCTTC.

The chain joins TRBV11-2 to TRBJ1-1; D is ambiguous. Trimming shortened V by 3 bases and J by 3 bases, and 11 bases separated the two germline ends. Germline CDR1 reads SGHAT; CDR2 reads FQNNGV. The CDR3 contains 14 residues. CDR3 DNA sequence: TGTGCCAGCAGCTTCCGGGGTTTGGACACTGAAGCTTTCTTT. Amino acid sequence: CASSFRGLDTEAFF.

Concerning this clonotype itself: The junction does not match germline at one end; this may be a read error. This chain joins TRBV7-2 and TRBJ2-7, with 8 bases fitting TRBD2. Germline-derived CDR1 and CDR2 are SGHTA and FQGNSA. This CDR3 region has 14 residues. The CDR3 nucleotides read TGTGCCAGTAGACCGTCGGGGGGGAGCTACGAGCAGTGCTTC. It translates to CASRPSGGSYEQCF.